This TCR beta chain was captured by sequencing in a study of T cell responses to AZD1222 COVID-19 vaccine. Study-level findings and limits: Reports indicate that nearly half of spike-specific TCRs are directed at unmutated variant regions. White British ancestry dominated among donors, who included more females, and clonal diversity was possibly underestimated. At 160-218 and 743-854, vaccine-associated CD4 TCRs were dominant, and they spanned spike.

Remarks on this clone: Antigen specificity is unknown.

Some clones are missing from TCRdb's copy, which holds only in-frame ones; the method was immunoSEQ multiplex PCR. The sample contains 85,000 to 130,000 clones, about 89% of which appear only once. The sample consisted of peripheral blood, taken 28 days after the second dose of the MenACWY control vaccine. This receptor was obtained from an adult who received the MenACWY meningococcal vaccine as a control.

CDR3 sequence: CASSFGPSGGPTGELFF. The CDR3 DNA reads as TGTGCCAGCAGCTTTGGGCCTAGCGGGGGTCCCACCGGGGAGCTGTTTTTT. The V call is TRBV12-1, the J call TRBJ2-2; whether TRBD2, the table's D call, matches the DNA was not checked. TRBV12-1 is listed as a pseudogene. The CDR3 extends over 17 amino acids.